Here is one T cell receptor (beta chain) with its context. What it binds is unknown. The data were obtained in a study of cytomegalovirus exposure and HLA in healthy donors. General study points: Cytomegalovirus association was listed for 150 to 200 TCR beta chains. A later analysis appeared to link common viral pathogens to several of the most significant clusters. Three chains tied to CMV proved CMV antigen-specific in vitro.

The primer mix had 60 Vbeta and 13 Jbeta primers. Clones were sequenced by immunoSEQ multiplex PCR, and TCRdb holds only the in-frame ones, with some missing. This sample yields about 73,000 clones, of which roughly 70% are seen a single time; about an eighth belongs to the top ten. Per germline, CDR1 SGHDT and CDR2 YYEEEE. Trimming at V came to 4 bases and at J to 4 bases, leaving 10 bases not matched to a gene. The length of the CDR3 is 17 residues. This chain joins TRBV5-6 and TRBJ2-3, with 12 bases fitting TRBD2. The sequencing input was PBMCs. The sequence was collected from a man in his 70s in good health and CMV-seronegative. The CDR3 spells CASSTIWTSGKADTQYF. DNA of the CDR3: TGTGCCAGCAGCACAATATGGACTAGCGGGAAGGCAGATACGCAGTATTTT.